This TCR beta chain was recovered during a study of T cell responses to AZD1222 COVID-19 vaccine. Study summary: Second-dose intervals near 4 or 12 weeks were combined. General observations from the study: Within unmutated variant regions lay the reported targets of nearly half of spike-specific TCRs. Spike-specific TCR breadth and depth grew following two AZD1222 doses. Clonal diversity may have been underestimated, and the donors were mostly white British, with more females than males.

Assay used: immunoSEQ multiplex PCR; TCRdb lists only in-frame clones, some missing. The profile covers roughly 140,000 clones, with roughly 89% appearing a single time and around 1.7% taken by the ten largest. CDR3 length equals 14 residues. The ends were cut back, 2 bases at V and 7 bases at J, with 14 bases in the middle. Germline V gene lookup returns CDR1 SGHKS and CDR2 YYEKEE (reference sequence). As regards this clone: Its antigen is unknown.

This TCR was sampled from an adult in good health. This specimen consisted of peripheral blood, obtained on day 0 of AZD1222 vaccination. The chain carries TRBV5-5 and TRBJ2-3; maybe TRBD1 (6 bases). The CDR3 spells CASSFKLQGNTQYF. The CDR3 bases are TGTGCCAGCAGCTTCAAATTACAGGGAAATACGCAGTATTTT.